These 10 T cell receptor beta chains originate from one sample sequenced in a study of patients and donors after allogeneic stem cell transplantation. From the RT-PCR reads, TCRdb called clonotypes with MiXCR, one entry per CDR3 protein. The table lists approximately 140,000 distinct CDR3 sequences, about two fifths of them singletons. The sequencing input was blood, either unsorted or a sorted T cell fraction (not recorded which). These receptors all come from a human donor who was either an allogeneic HSCT recipient or a stem cell or donor lymphocyte infusion donor (not recorded which). It is not recorded whose cells these are; they may come from a transplant donor.

The chain joins TRBV24-1 to TRBJ1-2, with a weak D call TRBD1 (6 bases). Trimming stripped 3 bases from V and 3 bases from J, with 13 bases between. Germline loops: CDR1 KGHDR, CDR2 SFDVKD. The CDR3 has 15 residues. For the CDR3, the DNA is TGTGCCACCAGTGATACCTCCGGGACACACTATGGCTACACCTTC. This gives the protein CATSDTSGTHYGYTF.

The V gene is TRBV29-1, the J gene TRBJ2-7; D is perhaps TRBD1 (6 bases). CDR3 size: 13 residues. Germline CDR1 SQVTM, CDR2 ANQGSEA. The ends were cut back, 3 bases at V and 2 bases at J, with 11 bases in the middle. CDR3 sequence reads: CSVEAGAPYEQYF. In nucleotides, the CDR3 is TGCAGCGTTGAGGCAGGGGCCCCCTACGAGCAGTACTTC.

The CDR3 here is CASSPGQATEAFF. The CDR3 DNA reads as TGTGCCAGCAGCCCTGGACAGGCCACTGAAGCTTTCTTT. The chain combines TRBV7-3 with TRBJ1-1, with 7 nucleotides matching TRBD1. V lost 5 bases and J lost 4; bases outside the gene matches: 4. Germline V CDR1 and CDR2: SGHTA, FQGTGA. This CDR3 region has 13 residues.

This clonotype was counted a few times. The chain employs TRBV11-2 and TRBJ1-5; perhaps TRBD1 as D (6 bases). Trimming took 5 bases from V and 11 from J, leaving 16 bases between them. The CDR3 totals 13 residues. Per germline, CDR1 SGHAT and CDR2 FQNNGV. CDR3: CASSPPHRAAQHF. The CDR3 nucleotides read TGTGCCAGCAGCCCCCCCCACAGGGCGGCCCAGCATTTT.

This clonotype has more than one count but fewer than ten. CDR3 region: CATRWTDTQYF. CDR3 nucleotide sequence: TGTGCCACCCGGTGGACAGATACGCAGTATTTT. The rearrangement joins TRBV28 to TRBJ2-3, with D hard to call. Germline V gene lookup returns CDR1 MDHEN and CDR2 SYDVKM. CDR3 length: 11 amino acids. Trimming removed 10 bases at V and 3 bases at J, with 8 bases between.

V and J are TRBV12-3 or TRBV12-4 and TRBJ1-5; the D is unclear. Trimming removed 3 bases from V and 4 bases from J, with 7 bases in between. The CDR3 has 13 residues. Here the CDR3 reads CASSFNQNQPQHF. CDR3 in DNA: TGTGCCAGCAGTTTTAATCAGAATCAGCCCCAGCATTTT.

This sequence joins TRBV3-1 and TRBJ2-1; 10 bases are a match to TRBD1. The CDR3 runs to 16 residues. Germline V gene sequence: CDR1 LGHDT, CDR2 YNNKEL (reference sequence). V lost 1 base to trimming and J lost 5 bases; unmatched junction nucleotides: 5. This CDR3 reads CASSQAGQGPNNEQFF. The CDR3 nucleotides are TGTGCCAGCAGCCAAGCGGGACAGGGGCCCAACAATGAGCAGTTCTTC.

This clonotype was seen only once. The chain carries TRBV5-1 and TRBJ1-1; no clear D gene. V was clipped by 4 bases and J by 2 bases, with 24 bases between them. Germline V gene sequence: CDR1 SGHRS, CDR2 YFSETQ. This CDR3 is built from 18 residues. The CDR3 sequence is CASSPSERGRSTNTEAFF. In nucleotides, the CDR3 is TGCGCCAGCAGCCCATCGGAAAGAGGCAGATCGACTAACACTGAAGCTTTCTTT.

The chain carries TRBV12-3 or TRBV12-4 and TRBJ1-4, with a tentative D call TRBD1 (5 bases). The V end was cut by 6 bases, the J end by 10 bases, with 18 bases between. The CDR3 totals 14 residues. CDR3 sequence: CASSPGRTVGKLFF. CDR3 DNA sequence: TGTGCCAGCAGCCCGGGACGGACGGTCGGAAAACTGTTTTTT.

This clonotype was detected once. CDR3 sequence (DNA): TGCAGTGCTAGGCAGAGGGGGGTTCGTCAGCCCCAGCATTTT. Its translation is CSARQRGVRQPQHF. This sequence joins TRBV20-1 and TRBJ1-5, with D possibly TRBD1 on 6 matching bases. The CDR3 loop spans 14 amino acids. Between the trimmed V and J ends, which lost 3 bases and 6 bases, there was a span of 15 bases. Looked up from germline, CDR1 is DFQATT and CDR2 is SNEGSKA (reference sequence).